The next 8 T cell receptor beta chains were all read from a single sample in a study of T-cell reconstitution after alpha-beta-depleted transplantation in children. Preparation of the TCRbeta library involved a method that used unique molecular identifiers. TCRdb re-called the PCR reads with MiXCR, one entry per CDR3 protein. This table has about 200,000 distinct CDR3 sequences, roughly 7.1% appearing once. This specimen consisted of PBMCs, obtained before TCRalphabeta/CD19-depleted stem cell transplant. These receptor sequences come from a boy aged 2 to 9 with acute lymphoblastic leukemia, due to receive a stem cell transplant.

This clonotype was recorded many times. The chain recombines TRBV28 with TRBJ2-1; 10 bases fit TRBD2. Looked up from germline, CDR1 is MDHEN and CDR2 is SYDVKM. The V segment lost 5 bases and the J segment 6 bases; nucleotides outside the gene matches: 7. This CDR3 has 15 amino acids. The CDR3 region has the DNA TGTGCCAGCAGTACCTCTAGCGGGGGTTTCAATGAGCAGTTCTTC. It yields the protein CASSTSSGGFNEQFF.

This clonotype was seen ten or more times. The V gene is TRBV25-1, the J gene TRBJ1-1, with TRBD1 as a possible D gene (6 bases). The CDR3 runs 14 residues. Trimming shortened V by 6 bases and J by 5 bases, and 16 bases separated the two germline ends. Germline V gene sequence: CDR1 MGHDK, CDR2 SYGVNS. The CDR3 region is CASSPGAGKTEAFF. The CDR3 region has the DNA TGTGCCAGCAGCCCAGGGGCGGGAAAAACTGAAGCTTTCTTT.

At least ten counts were recorded for this clonotype. This sequence joins TRBV10-3 and TRBJ2-3, with a possible D match to TRBD2 (6 bases). The germline V gene encodes CDR1 ENHRY and CDR2 SYGVKD. V lost 0 bases and J lost 4, with 8 bases in between. The CDR3 is 14 residues long. The CDR3 DNA reads as TGTGCCATCAGTGAGTCTAGGGAGGCAGATACGCAGTATTTT. Translated, it gives CAISESREADTQYF.

There are many counts of this clonotype. This chain connects TRBV20-1 to TRBJ1-2; 8 positions agree with TRBD1. The germline CDR1 and CDR2 sequences are DFQATT and SNEGSKA (reference sequence). This CDR3 has 13 residues. The trim removed 3 bases at V and 3 bases at J, leaving 3 bases unmatched. The CDR3 DNA sequence: TGCAGTGCTAGGGACAGGGAAGACTATGGCTACACCTTC. This encodes CSARDREDYGYTF.

This clonotype showed up many times. The V call is TRBV5-1, the J call TRBJ2-1; D remains unclear. Germline V gives CDR1 SGHRS, CDR2 YFSETQ. The length of the CDR3 is 13 residues. Trimming shortened V by 3 bases and J by 0 bases, and 4 bases separated the two germline ends. CDR3 DNA sequence: TGCGCCAGCAGCTGGAACTCCTACAATGAGCAGTTCTTC. Protein sequence: CASSWNSYNEQFF.

This clonotype was counted at least ten times. The chain carries TRBV5-5 and TRBJ2-2; D is possibly TRBD1 or TRBD2 (5 bases each). CDR1 is SGHKS, CDR2 YYEKEE, per germline (reference sequence). This CDR3 contains 13 residues. V lost 4 bases to trimming and J lost 4 bases, with 8 bases between them. The CDR3, as DNA: TGTGCCAGCAGCCAGGGAGCCACCGGGGAGCTGTTTTTT. Its translation: CASSQGATGELFF.

This clonotype turned up a few times. CDR3 region: CASSLESGSVLNHEQYF. Written as DNA, the CDR3 is TGTGCCAGCAGCTTAGAGTCAGGGAGCGTGCTTAACCACGAGCAGTACTTC. The rearrangement uses TRBV7-9 and TRBJ2-7, with D perhaps TRBD1 or TRBD2 (5 bases each). Trimming removed 1 base at V and 5 bases at J, with 21 bases between. The CDR3 is 17 amino acids. Germline assignment: CDR1 SEHNR and CDR2 FQNEAQ (reference sequence).

A few counts support this clonotype. The chain employs TRBV7-6 and TRBJ2-1; TRBD1 matches 9 bases. The CDR3 covers 15 residues. V lost 6 bases to trimming and J lost 5 bases; unmatched junction nucleotides: 8. Germline V gene data show CDR1 as SGHVS and CDR2 as FNYEAQ. CDR3: CASSSTGTGHNEQFF. In nucleotides, the CDR3 is TGTGCCAGCAGTTCCACCGGGACAGGGCACAATGAGCAGTTCTTC.